Detailed here is one T cell receptor beta chain. One end of the junction is discordant with germline, which a read error may explain. The library came from three nested PCR rounds adapted from ARM-PCR protocols. A single record per CDR3 protein comes from TCRdb applying MiXCR to the multiplex PCR reads. The table includes some 90,000 distinct CDR3 sequences, roughly 62% detected once. RNA was extracted from bulk tissue without any cell sorting. This sample was taken from a study of tumor and adjacent non-tumor tissue in lung cancer. Whole-study context: Stage I to III disease affected about ten men and about 5 women aged about 31 to 80.

Germline CDR1 is SGHAT and CDR2 is FQDESV (reference sequence). The CDR3 is 13 amino acids. The TCR comes from a man between 65 and 79 years old with non-small cell lung cancer. The sample was lung tumor tissue. J is TRBJ2-7 and V is TRBV11-1; weak D call: TRBD2 (5 bases). CDR3 sequence reads: CASNLYRDYEQYF. CDR3 coding DNA: TGTGCCAGCAACTTATACCGCGACTATGAGCAGTACTTC.